The text below deals with one T cell receptor beta chain. Antigen unknown. The sample comes from a study of response to subunit inactivated influenza vaccine. Findings and caveats of the study: There was a suggestion from the authors that each seasonal influenza vaccination recruits few new T cells.

Germline-derived CDR1 and CDR2 are SGHRS and YFSETQ. The CDR3 spans 15 residues. With 2 bases clipped from V and 4 bases from J, the junction kept 5 bases outside the gene matches. TCRdb used MiXCR to reprocess the RT-PCR reads, holding one entry per CDR3 protein. Of some 520,000 distinct CDR3 sequences in the sample, about 15% are singletons; the top ten hold about 3%. The sequence was obtained from a man aged 45-69 years who received an inactivated influenza vaccine. The input for sequencing was CD4+ T cells sorted from PBMCs, taken roughly 24 months after vaccination. The chain links TRBV5-1 to TRBJ2-3; 9 bases fit TRBD2. The CDR3: CASSLAGGSPDTQYF. In DNA, the CDR3 is TGCGCCAGCAGCTTAGCGGGGGGATCCCCAGATACGCAGTATTTT.